This passage covers 28 T cell receptor beta chains from one sample sequenced in a study of T cell clonality in common variable immunodeficiency. Findings and caveats of the study: In common variable immunodeficiency, TCR beta chains reportedly carried fewer deletions and N-nucleotide insertions.

Generated by immunoSEQ multiplex PCR, the TCRdb table keeps only in-frame clones and is missing some. The sample counts roughly 40,000 clones, none seen once; the ten largest own roughly 5.6%. Their antigen targets remain unknown. The sequencing sample was made of peripheral blood mononuclear cells. Receptors originate from a human donor with common variable immunodeficiency.

In this sample, this clone turned up many times. The CDR3 end falls 3 residues outside the read, so it is completed with the germline J gene. The chain has TRBV20-1 and TRBJ1-1, with TRBD1 matching 11 bases. CDR3 size: 15 residues. With 5 bases clipped from V and 0 bases from J, the junction kept 5 bases outside the gene matches. The germline V gene encodes CDR1 DFQATT and CDR2 SNEGSKA (reference sequence). CDR3 region: CSAPRGQGVNTEAFF. CDR3 DNA, as far as it was read: TGCAGTGCTCCTAGGGGACAGGGGGTGAACACTGAA.

This clone appeared a few times. The read stops 3 residues short of the end of the CDR3; the missing end is completed from the germline J gene. The V call is TRBV7-3, the J call TRBJ2-1, with 10 bases matching TRBD2. J gave up 5 bases and V 5 bases, and 6 bases lay outside the gene matches. From germline, CDR1 is SGHTA and CDR2 FQGTGA. The CDR3 is made up of 15 amino acids. CDR3 amino acids: CASSRAGGSDNEQFF. The part of the CDR3 DNA that was read is TGTGCCAGCAGCCGAGCGGGAGGGTCAGACAATGAG.

The table lists this clone with a few counts. The CDR3 is cut off 3 residues early in the read; its end comes from the germline J gene. The sample carries other DNA sequences with the same CDR3. The rearrangement links TRBV19 to TRBJ2-1; 13 bases agree with TRBD2. The J segment lost 5 bases and the V segment lost 3 bases, leaving 4 bases of the junction unmatched. This CDR3 is built from 16 residues. The germline gives CDR1 LNHDA, CDR2 SQIVND (reference sequence). CDR3 DNA (partial): TGTGCCAGTAGTATCTTCGGGACTAGCGGGAACAATGAG. It encodes CASSIFGTSGNNE. The complete CDR3 reads CASSIFGTSGNNEQFF.

This clone was observed at least ten times. Coverage ceases 3 residues before the CDR3 finishes, and the germline J gene fills in the end. V usage is TRBV6-2 or TRBV6-3 and J usage is TRBJ2-7; TRBD2 aligns across 12 bases. The germline V gene encodes CDR1 MNHEY and CDR2 SVGEGT. The CDR3 totals 15 residues. V was pared by 6 bases and J by 2 bases, with 5 bases of the junction left unmatched. CDR3 sequence: CASRTWTSGAYEQYF. The CDR3 bases that were read are TGTGCCAGCAGAACCTGGACTAGCGGGGCCTACGAG.

This clone was seen only a few times. The read halts 3 residues ahead of the CDR3 end, with the missing end drawn from the germline J gene. The chain has TRBV5-1 and TRBJ1-5; unclear D gene. Germline V gene sequence: CDR1 SGHRS, CDR2 YFSETQ. V was trimmed by 2 bases and J by 1 base, leaving 10 bases between them. The CDR3 runs 15 residues. CDR3 DNA (partial): TGCGCCAGCAGCTTAGAGGGCTCGAGCAATCAGCCC. Its translation is CASSLEGSSNQP. The whole CDR3 region reads CASSLEGSSNQPQHF. Complete variable domain (other parts from reference TRBV5-1 and TRBJ1-5): KAGVTQTPRYLIKTRGQQVTLSCSPISGHRSVSWYQQTPGQGLQFLFEYFSETQRNKGNFPGRFSGRQFSNSRSEMNVSTLELGDSALYLCASSLEGSSNQPQHFGDGTRLSIL.

Regarding this clone: The missing CDR3 end, 3 residues past where the read stops, is filled in from the germline J gene. The chain has TRBV10-3 and TRBJ2-7; D call uncertain. CDR1 is ENHRY, CDR2 SYGVKD, per germline. CDR3 length: 15 residues. V was clipped by 0 bases and J by 0 bases, with 9 bases between them. The sequenced part of the CDR3 DNA is TGTGCCATCAGTGAGTCTTCGGTTAGCTCCTACGAG. Its translation is CAISESSVSSYE. The entire CDR3 is CAISESSVSSYEQYF.

This clone was counted many times. Sequencing ends 3 residues short of the CDR3 end; the germline J gene provides the rest. The gene calls are TRBV20-1 and TRBJ2-1; 14 nucleotides line up with TRBD2. CDR1 is DFQATT and CDR2 is SNEGSKA in the germline V gene (reference sequence). V shed 5 bases and J 4 bases; nucleotides not matched to a gene: 7. There are 16 residues in the CDR3. CDR3 in amino acids: CSARGRTSGRYNEQFF. The DNA read from the CDR3 is TGCAGTGCTCGGGGGCGGACTAGCGGGAGGTACAATGAG.

This clone was counted ten times or more. The read gets to within 3 residues of the CDR3 end, and the germline J gene fills in the rest. The V call is TRBV11-3, the J call TRBJ2-7, with a tentative D call TRBD2 (6 bases). Germline CDR1 and CDR2: SGHNT and YENEEA. CDR3 length: 14 amino acids. Trimming pared 5 bases from V and 1 base from J, leaving 12 bases between. The CDR3 sequence is CASSPGGVSYEQYF. The sequenced CDR3 bases are TGTGCCAGCAGCCCCGGGGGAGTTTCCTACGAG.

This clone turned up a few times. The sequenced part of the CDR3 DNA is TGTGCCAGCAGTTACGTGGGACAGGGAACAACC. Translating it yields CASSYVGQGTT. The full CDR3 protein is CASSYVGQGTTLHF. The chain joins TRBV6-2 or TRBV6-3 to TRBJ1-6; 9 nucleotides agree with TRBD1. The read stops 3 residues short of the end of the CDR3; the missing end is completed from the germline J gene. The CDR3 spans 14 residues. The V gene's germline CDR1 is MNHEY and CDR2 SVGEGT.

This clone was seen ten or more times. Sequencing ends 3 residues short of the CDR3 end; the germline J gene provides the rest. This sequence joins TRBV30 and TRBJ1-1; possible D gene TRBD1, 6 bases. The germline gives CDR1 GTSNPN, CDR2 SVGIG (reference sequence). The CDR3 has 13 residues. Between the trimmed V and J ends, which lost 4 bases and 6 bases, there was a span of 15 bases. CDR3 bases read: TGTGCCTGGATGTTTGAGTCAGGGGCTGAA. The encoded protein is CAWMFESGAE. The entire CDR3 protein reads CAWMFESGAEAFF.

This clone came up a few times. The CDR3 end falls 3 residues outside the read, so it is completed with the germline J gene. The V gene is TRBV19, the J gene TRBJ1-5; 8 nucleotides match TRBD1. Germline-derived CDR1 and CDR2 are LNHDA and SQIVND (reference sequence). CDR3 length: 15 residues. J gave up 9 bases and V 7 bases, and 14 bases lay outside the gene matches. The CDR3 spells CASTNVGQVLRPQHF. The sequenced part of the CDR3 DNA is TGTGCCAGTACCAACGTGGGACAGGTTCTTCGGCCC.

This clone was seen ten or more times. The CDR3 loop is CSARDPTGPAGYEQYF. Incomplete CDR3 DNA: TGCAGTGCTAGAGATCCAACAGGGCCGGCGGGCTACGAG. This sequence joins TRBV20-1 and TRBJ2-7; weak D call: TRBD1 (6 bases). The read falls 3 residues short of the CDR3 end, and the missing part is taken from the germline J gene. CDR1 is DFQATT and CDR2 is SNEGSKA in the germline V gene (reference sequence). V lost 0 bases and J lost 3, with 18 bases in between. The CDR3 has 16 amino acids.

The sample holds a few counts of this clone. Read sequence stops 3 residues before the CDR3 end, and the germline J gene provides the missing end. This chain links TRBV7-8 with TRBJ2-5, with 7 bases that match TRBD1. CDR1 and CDR2 (germline): SGHVS, FQNEAQ. V dropped 5 bases and J dropped 5; count of bases not matched to a gene: 11. The CDR3 contains 15 residues. The CDR3 bases that were read are TGTGCCAGCAGCGGACCCCAGGGGGTTGGGGAGACC. It encodes CASSGPQGVGET. The CDR3 reads in full as CASSGPQGVGETQYF.

This clone was counted only a few times. The read comes to an end 3 residues before the CDR3 does, leaving the germline J gene to fill in the end. The genes are TRBV5-1 and TRBJ2-5; TRBD2 aligns across 9 bases. Germline CDR1 is SGHRS and CDR2 is YFSETQ. The CDR3 runs to 15 residues. V dropped 3 bases and J dropped 1; count of bases not matched to a gene: 4. CDR3 bases read: TGCGCCAGCAGCTATAGCGGGGGATCCCAAGAGACC. It yields the protein CASSYSGGSQET. The CDR3 in full is CASSYSGGSQETQYF.

Worth noting for this clone: The CDR3 end falls 3 residues outside the read, so it is completed with the germline J gene. This chain uses TRBV2 with TRBJ2-7; 8 nucleotides agree with TRBD2. Germline lookup yields CDR1 SNHLY and CDR2 FYNNEI. The junction had 8 bases not matched to a gene; V was cut back by 5 bases and J by 2 bases. This CDR3 has 15 amino acids. CDR3 residues: CASSHRGAGAYEQYF. The sequenced CDR3 bases are TGTGCCAGCAGTCATCGGGGAGCGGGGGCCTACGAG.

A remark on this clone: The read is 3 residues too short to cover the CDR3 end, so that end is filled in from the germline J gene. The V gene is TRBV18, the J gene TRBJ2-3; 10 positions agree with TRBD2. Trimming at V came to 6 bases and at J to 6 bases, leaving 12 bases not matched to a gene. CDR1 KGHSH and CDR2 LQKENI come from the germline V gene. The CDR3 extends over 16 amino acids. The chain's CDR3 is CASSQSLAGDADTQYF. The part of the CDR3 DNA that was read is TGTGCCAGCTCGCAATCCCTAGCGGGAGATGCGGATACG.

This clone occurred many times. Read sequence stops 3 residues before the CDR3 end, and the germline J gene provides the missing end. The chain is built from TRBV20-1 and TRBJ2-5, with TRBD2 matching over 7 bases. The germline V gene has CDR1 DFQATT and CDR2 SNEGSKA (reference sequence). V was clipped by 6 bases and J by 2 bases; unmatched bases: 6. There are 13 residues in the CDR3. CDR3 loop: CSAMLAVQETQYF. Partial CDR3 DNA: TGCAGTGCAATGCTAGCGGTTCAAGAGACC.

This clone was observed a handful of times. The read stops 3 residues short of the end of the CDR3; the missing end is completed from the germline J gene. The J gene is TRBJ2-5, the V gene TRBV29-1; TRBD1 is a possible D gene (5 bases). The germline gives CDR1 SQVTM, CDR2 ANQGSEA. This CDR3 spans 13 amino acids. V was trimmed by 1 base and J by 6 bases, leaving 12 bases between them. Here the CDR3 reads CSVEGGSLKTQYF. CDR3 DNA (partial): TGCAGCGTTGAAGGGGGCAGTCTAAAGACC.

At least ten counts were recorded for this clone. The read comes to an end 3 residues before the CDR3 does, leaving the germline J gene to fill in the end. The rearrangement links TRBV20-1 to TRBJ2-2; TRBD2 aligns across 8 bases. Germline CDR1 DFQATT, CDR2 SNEGSKA (reference sequence). CDR3 length equals 16 residues. The V segment lost 6 bases and the J segment 3 bases; nucleotides outside the gene matches: 12. The CDR3 loop reads CSATPGGKGHTGELFF. Incomplete CDR3 DNA: TGCAGTGCCACGCCGGGGGGGAAGGGGCACACCGGGGAG.

This clone has only a few counts. The read falls 3 residues short of the CDR3 end, and the missing part is taken from the germline J gene. This chain links TRBV30 with TRBJ2-5, with 12 bases that match TRBD2. The trim removed 0 bases at V and 4 bases at J, leaving 9 bases unmatched. From germline, CDR1 is GTSNPN and CDR2 SVGIG (reference sequence). The CDR3 loop spans 17 amino acids. Partial CDR3 DNA: TGTGCCTGGAGTGTATGGCGGACTAGCGGGACCCGAGAGACC. This translates into CAWSVWRTSGTRET. The whole CDR3 region reads CAWSVWRTSGTRETQYF.

About this clone: The read falls 3 residues short of the CDR3 end, and the missing part is taken from the germline J gene. The chain uses TRBV7-2 and TRBJ2-1; D uncertain. The CDR3 consists of 13 residues. Germline-derived CDR1 and CDR2 are SGHTA and FQGNSA. The V gene lost 5 bases and the J gene lost 8 bases, with 13 bases spanning the gap. The sequenced part of the CDR3 DNA is TGTGCCAGCAGCCCGGTCCCGAGCTATGAG. Translation gives CASSPVPSYE. The CDR3, in full, reads CASSPVPSYEQFF.

This clone appeared many times. From the germline J gene comes the end of the CDR3, since the read stops 3 residues before it. The chain links TRBV20-1 to TRBJ2-2, with TRBD1 identical over 11 bases. Germline loops: CDR1 DFQATT, CDR2 SNEGSKA (reference sequence). With V trimmed by 4 bases and J by 6 bases, 1 base remained unmatched. The CDR3 totals 13 residues. The sequenced part of the CDR3 DNA is TGCAGTGCTATGGGACAGGGGGCCGGGGAG. Encoded protein: CSAMGQGAGE. Given in full, the CDR3 is CSAMGQGAGELFF.

This clone was picked up a small number of times. Coverage ceases 3 residues before the CDR3 finishes, and the germline J gene fills in the end. The chain links TRBV5-1 to TRBJ2-1, with 10 bases that match TRBD2. There are 16 residues in the CDR3. The junction had 5 bases not matched to a gene; V was cut back by 4 bases and J by 1 base. Germline V gene data show CDR1 as SGHRS and CDR2 as YFSETQ. The CDR3 protein is CASSGGLALSYNEQFF. The DNA read from the CDR3 is TGCGCCAGCAGCGGGGGACTAGCGCTTTCCTACAATGAG.

This clone came up a few times. The read ends 3 residues early relative to the CDR3; the germline J gene fills the gap. This chain connects TRBV5-1 to TRBJ2-5, with D perhaps being TRBD1 or TRBD2 (5 bases each). V dropped 1 base and J dropped 3 bases, with 13 bases sitting between them. Germline CDR1 is SGHRS and CDR2 is YFSETQ. The CDR3 extends over 15 amino acids. This CDR3 is CASSLLEGSKETQYF. CDR3 bases read: TGCGCCAGCAGCTTGTTAGAGGGGTCTAAAGAGACC.

This clone was counted between two and nine times. Read data end 3 residues before the CDR3 end; the end is taken from the germline J gene. This rearrangement joins TRBV7-2 to TRBJ2-3; D is undetermined. Per the germline V gene, CDR1 is SGHTA and CDR2 is FQGNSA. V was trimmed by 3 bases and J by 2 bases, leaving 6 bases between them. This CDR3 has 13 amino acids. The CDR3 bases that were read are TGTGCCAGCAGCTTCAGGATCACAGATACG. Protein sequence: CASSFRITDT. The entire CDR3 protein is CASSFRITDTQYF.

With respect to this clone: The CDR3 goes on 3 residues after the read ends, and that part is filled in from the germline J gene. The chain has TRBV13 and TRBJ2-7, with a possible D match to TRBD2 (5 bases). Trimming removed 3 bases from V and 4 bases from J, with 13 bases in between. The CDR3 length is 14 residues. Germline V CDR1 and CDR2: PRHDT, FYEKMQ (reference sequence). CDR3 protein: CASSFGNAGYEQYF. The sequenced part of the CDR3 DNA is TGTGCCAGCAGCTTCGGCAATGCGGGTTACGAG.

In this sample, this clone turned up a few times. The read gets to within 3 residues of the CDR3 end, and the germline J gene fills in the rest. V and J are TRBV30 and TRBJ2-1; D may be TRBD2 (5 bases). Germline V gene data show CDR1 as GTSNPN and CDR2 as SVGIG (reference sequence). The V gene lost 3 bases and the J gene lost 9 bases, with 12 bases spanning the gap. This CDR3 is 12 amino acids long. The CDR3 reads CAWRTRGVEQFF. Incomplete CDR3 DNA: TGTGCCTGGAGGACCCGGGGAGTTGAG.

This clone was recorded at least ten times. Read sequence stops 3 residues before the CDR3 end, and the germline J gene provides the missing end. The rearrangement links TRBV30 to TRBJ1-2; 12 nucleotides line up with TRBD1. CDR3 length: 15 amino acids. V lost 5 bases and J lost 7; bases outside the gene matches: 11. The V gene's germline CDR1 is GTSNPN and CDR2 SVGIG (reference sequence). The sequenced CDR3 bases are TGTGCCTGGTCCCCGGGACAGGGGGCAAGAAGTGGC. Amino acids: CAWSPGQGARSG. In full, the CDR3 is CAWSPGQGARSGYTF.